This section outlines one T cell receptor (beta chain) sequence together with its context. What it recognizes is unknown. The V end lost 6 bases, the J end lost 7 bases, and 16 bases lay between the germline ends. Per the germline V gene, CDR1 is SEHNR and CDR2 is FQNEAQ (reference sequence). CDR3 length: 14 amino acids. The source of the sample is a study of blood T cells in healthy people across ages. Study-wide results and caveats: CMV status of donors was unknown, possibly confounding expanded clonotype changes.

Then a second PCR, running roughly 7 to 11 cycles, was carried out with a sample-barcoded 5' primer and a J-beta primer mix. In TCRdb, the 5' RACE reads were re-called with MiXCR into one record per CDR3 protein. The sample consists of about 1.6 million distinct CDR3 sequences, about 35% of them appearing once. Those donating, healthy Caucasian individuals from Russia, were aged about 6 to 100. There were at least 6 micrograms of total RNA extracted from every sample. Material for sequencing was blood. The chain carries TRBV7-9 and TRBJ2-1; D is ambiguous. This sequence was found in a woman between 25 and 40 years old in good health. The CDR3 DNA reads TGTGCCAGCAGTGAAGGGCCCGTGGTGAATGAGCAGTTCTTC. It codes for CASSEGPVVNEQFF.